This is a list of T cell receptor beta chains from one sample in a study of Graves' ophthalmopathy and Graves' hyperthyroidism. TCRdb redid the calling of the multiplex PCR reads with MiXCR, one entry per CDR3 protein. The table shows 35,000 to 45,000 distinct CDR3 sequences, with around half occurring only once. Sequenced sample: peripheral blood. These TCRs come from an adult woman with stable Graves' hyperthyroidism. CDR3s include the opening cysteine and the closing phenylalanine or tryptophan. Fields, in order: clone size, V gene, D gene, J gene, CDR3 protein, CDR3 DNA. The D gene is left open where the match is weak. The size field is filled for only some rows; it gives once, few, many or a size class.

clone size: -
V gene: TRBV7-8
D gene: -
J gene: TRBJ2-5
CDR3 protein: CASSQGRETQYF
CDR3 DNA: TGTGCCAGCAGCCAGGGGAGGGAGACCCAGTACTTC

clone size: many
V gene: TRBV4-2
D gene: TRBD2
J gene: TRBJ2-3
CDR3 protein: CASRGLAGVSDTQYF
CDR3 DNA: TGTGCCAGCAGAGGACTAGCGGGAGTCTCGGATACGCAGTATTTT

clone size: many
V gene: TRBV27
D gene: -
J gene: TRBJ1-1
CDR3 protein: CASIKNLGTEAFF
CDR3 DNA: TGTGCCAGCATTAAAAATCTAGGCACTGAAGCTTTCTTT

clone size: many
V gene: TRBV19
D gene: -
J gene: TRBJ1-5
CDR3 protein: CASSIGGPDRRGKQPQHF
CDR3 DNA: TGTGCCAGTAGTATTGGGGGTCCAGACAGGCGTGGCAAACAGCCCCAGCATTTT

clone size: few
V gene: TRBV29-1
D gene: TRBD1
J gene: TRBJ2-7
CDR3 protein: CSVGGDRVKQYF
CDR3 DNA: TGCAGCGTTGGGGGGGACAGGGTGAAGCAGTACTTC

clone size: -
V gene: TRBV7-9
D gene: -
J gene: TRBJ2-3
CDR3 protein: CASSLAGVSDTQYF
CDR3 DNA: TGTGCCAGCAGCTTAGCGGGAGTCTCGGATACGCAGTATTTT

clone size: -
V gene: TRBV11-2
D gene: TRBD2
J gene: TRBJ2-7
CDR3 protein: CASSFTSGRVVNEQYF
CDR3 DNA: TGTGCCAGCAGCTTCACTAGCGGGAGGGTGGTAAACGAGCAGTACTTC

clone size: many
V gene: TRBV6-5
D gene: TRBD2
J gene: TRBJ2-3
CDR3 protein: CASSYSGTSGTQYF
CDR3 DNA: TGTGCCAGCAGTTACTCAGGGACTAGTGGAACGCAGTATTTT

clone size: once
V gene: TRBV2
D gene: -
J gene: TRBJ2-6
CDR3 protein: CASSAEGSSGANVLTF
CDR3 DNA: TGTGCCAGCAGTGCCGAGGGGAGCTCAGGGGCCAACGTCCTGACTTTC

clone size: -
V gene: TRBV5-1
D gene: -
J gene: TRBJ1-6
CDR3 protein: CASSPDGGGLQSLHF
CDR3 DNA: TGCGCCAGCAGCCCGGACGGCGGGGGCCTACAGTCCCTCCACTTT

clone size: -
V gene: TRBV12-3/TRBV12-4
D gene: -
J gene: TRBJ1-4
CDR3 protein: CASSSSEKLFF
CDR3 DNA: TGTGCCAGCAGTTCAAGTGAAAAACTGTTTTTT

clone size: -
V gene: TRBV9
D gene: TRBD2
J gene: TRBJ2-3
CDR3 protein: CASSGDPGGFGGTDTQYF
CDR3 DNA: TGTGCCAGCAGCGGAGATCCGGGGGGTTTCGGTGGCACAGATACGCAGTATTTT

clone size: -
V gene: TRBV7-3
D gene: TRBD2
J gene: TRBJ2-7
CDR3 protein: CASSATSSGRYEQYF
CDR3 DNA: TGTGCCAGCAGCGCAACGTCTAGCGGGAGGTACGAGCAGTACTTC

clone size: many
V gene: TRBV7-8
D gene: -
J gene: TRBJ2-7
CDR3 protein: CASSPHRGSYEQYF
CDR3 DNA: TGTGCCAGCAGCCCCCATCGGGGCTCCTACGAGCAGTACTTC

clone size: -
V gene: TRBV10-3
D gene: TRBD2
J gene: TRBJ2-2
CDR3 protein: CAISSGTNTGELFF
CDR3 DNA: TGTGCCATCAGCAGCGGGACGAACACCGGGGAGCTGTTTTTT

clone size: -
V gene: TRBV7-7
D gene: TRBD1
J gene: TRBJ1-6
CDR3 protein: CASSLGQGDNSPLHF
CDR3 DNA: TGTGCTAGCAGCTTAGGACAGGGGGACAATTCACCCCTCCACTTT